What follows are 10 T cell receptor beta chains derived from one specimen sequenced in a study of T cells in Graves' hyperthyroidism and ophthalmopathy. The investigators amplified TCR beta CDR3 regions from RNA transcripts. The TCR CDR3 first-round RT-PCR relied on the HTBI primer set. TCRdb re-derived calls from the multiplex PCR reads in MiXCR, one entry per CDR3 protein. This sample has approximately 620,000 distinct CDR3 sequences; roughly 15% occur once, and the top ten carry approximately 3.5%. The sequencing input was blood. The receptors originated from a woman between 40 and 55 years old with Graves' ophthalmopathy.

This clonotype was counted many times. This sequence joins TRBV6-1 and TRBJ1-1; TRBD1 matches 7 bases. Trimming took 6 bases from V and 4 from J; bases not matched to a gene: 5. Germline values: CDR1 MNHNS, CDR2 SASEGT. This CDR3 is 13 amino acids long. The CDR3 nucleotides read TGTGCCAGCAGAACAGGGGAGGGCACTGAAGCTTTCTTT. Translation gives CASRTGEGTEAFF.

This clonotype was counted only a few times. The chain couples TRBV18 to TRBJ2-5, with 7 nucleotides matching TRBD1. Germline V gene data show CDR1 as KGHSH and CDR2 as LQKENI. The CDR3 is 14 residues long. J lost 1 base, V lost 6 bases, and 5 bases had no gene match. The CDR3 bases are TGTGCCAGCTCGCCCCGGGACAGCCAAGAGACCCAGTACTTC. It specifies CASSPRDSQETQYF. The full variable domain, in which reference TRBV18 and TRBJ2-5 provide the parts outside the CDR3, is NAGVMQNPRHLVRRRGQEARLRCSPMKGHSHVYWYRQLPEEGLKFMVYLQKENIIDESGMPKERFSAEFPKEGPSILRIQQVVRGDSAAYFCASSPRDSQETQYFGPGTRLLVL.

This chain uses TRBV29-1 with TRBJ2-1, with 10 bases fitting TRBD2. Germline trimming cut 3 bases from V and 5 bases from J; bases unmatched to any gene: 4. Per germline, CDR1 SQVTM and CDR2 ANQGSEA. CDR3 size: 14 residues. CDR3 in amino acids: CSVEGTSVHNEQFF. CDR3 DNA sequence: TGCAGCGTTGAGGGGACTAGCGTCCACAATGAGCAGTTCTTC.

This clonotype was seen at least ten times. Written as DNA, the CDR3 is TGTGCCAGCAGCCTGGGCGTGTTGACGGGAAACACCATATATTTT. Its translation is CASSLGVLTGNTIYF. J is TRBJ1-3 and V is TRBV2; D is unclear. Trimming took off 6 bases at V and 4 bases at J, with 16 bases between the two ends. The germline V gene has CDR1 SNHLY and CDR2 FYNNEI. The CDR3 runs to 15 residues. The variable domain in full, with the rest retrieved from reference TRBV2 and TRBJ1-3, is EPEVTQTPSHQVTQMGQEVILRCVPISNHLYFYWYRQILGQKVEFLVSFYNNEISEKSEIFDDQFSVERPDGSNFTLKIRSTKLEDSAMYFCASSLGVLTGNTIYFGEGSWLTVV.

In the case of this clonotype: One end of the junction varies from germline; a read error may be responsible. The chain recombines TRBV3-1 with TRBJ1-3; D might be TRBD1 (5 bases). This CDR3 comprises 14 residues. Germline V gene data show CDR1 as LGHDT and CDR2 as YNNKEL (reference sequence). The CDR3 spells CAGRNGGTGNTIYF. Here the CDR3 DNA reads TGTGCCGGCAGAAACGGGGGGACTGGAAACACCATATATTTT. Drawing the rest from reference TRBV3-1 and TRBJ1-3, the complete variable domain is DTAVSQTPKYLVTQMGNDKSIKCEQNLGHDTMYWYKQDSKKFLKIMFSYNNKELIINETVPNRFSPKSPDKAHLNLHINSLELGDSAVYFCAGRNGGTGNTIYFGEGSWLTVV.

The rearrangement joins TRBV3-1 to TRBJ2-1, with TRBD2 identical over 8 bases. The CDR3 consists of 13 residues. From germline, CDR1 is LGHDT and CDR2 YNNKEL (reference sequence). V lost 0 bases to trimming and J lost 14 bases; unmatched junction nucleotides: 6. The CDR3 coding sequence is TGTGCCAGCAGCCAAGATGGGAGGACTAGCAAGTTCTTC. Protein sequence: CASSQDGRTSKFF.

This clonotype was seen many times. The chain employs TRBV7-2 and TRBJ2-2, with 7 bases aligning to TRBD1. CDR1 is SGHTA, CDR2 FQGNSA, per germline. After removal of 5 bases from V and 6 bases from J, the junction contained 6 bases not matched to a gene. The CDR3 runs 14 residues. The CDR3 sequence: CASSRSQGAGELFF. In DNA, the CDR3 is TGTGCCAGCAGCCGCTCCCAGGGGGCCGGGGAGCTGTTTTTT.

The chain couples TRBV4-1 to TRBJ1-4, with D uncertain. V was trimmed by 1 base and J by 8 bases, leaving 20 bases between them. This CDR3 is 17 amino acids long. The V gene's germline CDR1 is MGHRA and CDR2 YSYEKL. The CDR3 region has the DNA TGCGCCAGCAGCCAAGCCCCACTTGAGGACCTGGGAGAAAAACTGTTTTTT. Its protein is CASSQAPLEDLGEKLFF.

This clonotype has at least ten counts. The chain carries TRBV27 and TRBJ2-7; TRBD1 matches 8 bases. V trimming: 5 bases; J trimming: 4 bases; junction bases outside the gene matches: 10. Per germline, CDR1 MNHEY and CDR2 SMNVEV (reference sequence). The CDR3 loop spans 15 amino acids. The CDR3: CASSLNPTGVYEQYF. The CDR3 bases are TGTGCCAGCAGTCTTAACCCGACAGGGGTGTACGAGCAGTACTTC.

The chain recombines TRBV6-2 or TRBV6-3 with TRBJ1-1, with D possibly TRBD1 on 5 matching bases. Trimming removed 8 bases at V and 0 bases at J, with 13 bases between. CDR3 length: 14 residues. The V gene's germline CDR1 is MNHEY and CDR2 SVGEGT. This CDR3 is CASSMRGMNTEAFF. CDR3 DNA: TGTGCCAGCTCTATGAGGGGAATGAACACTGAAGCTTTCTTT.